This TCR beta chain was documented in a study of immune evolution from preneoplasia to lung adenocarcinoma. Repertoires were generated with immunoSEQ multiplex PCR, while TCRdb's copy carries only in-frame clones and drops some. Here the sample spans around 2,000 clones, 82% being singletons. Germline CDR1 reads SNHLY; CDR2 reads FYNNEI. Trimming removed 6 bases from V and 4 bases from J; junction bases left unmatched: 3. The CDR3 runs to 13 residues. Source material: FFPE adjacent normal lung tissue. This rearrangement joins TRBV2 to TRBJ2-5; TRBD1 matches 9 bases. This clonotype originated in a person aged 70 to 79 with lung adenocarcinoma. CDR3 protein: CASSQTGGETQYF. Here the CDR3 DNA reads TGTGCCAGCAGCCAGACAGGGGGAGAGACCCAGTACTTC.